These 29 T cell receptor beta chains came from one sample sequenced in a study of blood T cell repertoires in COVID-19. Profiling relied on immunoSEQ multiplex PCR, and the TCRdb table lists in-frame clones only, not all of them. The table shows about 120,000 clones, with roughly 90% occurring only once. Sample: peripheral blood. Receptors originate from an older man who had recovered from COVID-19.

The chain uses TRBV9 and TRBJ2-2; D unresolved. The ends were cut back, 0 bases at V and 2 bases at J, with 8 bases in the middle. CDR1 and CDR2 (germline): SGDLS, YYNGEE. The CDR3 is made up of 15 amino acids. The CDR3 region has the DNA TGTGCCAGCAGCGTAGAAGCCCTCAACACCGGGGAGCTGTTTTTT. It encodes CASSVEALNTGELFF.

The chain carries TRBV7-2 and TRBJ1-2; 8 nucleotides align to TRBD1. Germline V gives CDR1 SGHTA, CDR2 FQGNSA. This CDR3 has 14 residues. V shed 5 bases, J shed 5 bases, and the junction held 7 bases outside the gene matches. CDR3 bases: TGTGCCAGCAGCGAAACAGGGGGAGGATATGGCTACACCTTC. Amino acids: CASSETGGGYGYTF.

The rearrangement joins TRBV30 to TRBJ2-1; no firm D call. V was pared by 1 base and J by 0 bases, with 7 bases between. The germline gives CDR1 GTSNPN, CDR2 SVGIG (reference sequence). The CDR3 extends over 14 amino acids. The CDR3 loop is CAWSARSSYNEQFF. CDR3 bases: TGTGCCTGGAGTGCTAGGAGCTCCTACAATGAGCAGTTCTTC.

As concerns this clone: A junction boundary mismatches the germline segment, possibly from a read error. The chain uses TRBV7-7 and TRBJ1-1; D not certain. CDR1 is SSHAT, CDR2 FNYEAQ, per germline (reference sequence). The CDR3 consists of 12 residues. For the CDR3, the DNA is TGTGCCAGCAGCCTGGACTATACGTTTGCGTACTTT. Translating it yields CASSLDYTFAYF.

V and J are TRBV5-1 and TRBJ2-1; 8 bases align to TRBD2. The CDR3 is 15 amino acids. Germline loops: CDR1 SGHRS, CDR2 YFSETQ. J gave up 1 base and V 6 bases, and 6 bases lay outside the gene matches. The CDR3 here is CASTRGGLSYNEQFF. CDR3 bases: TGCGCCAGCACTCGCGGGGGGCTATCCTACAATGAGCAGTTCTTC.

V usage is TRBV5-4 and J usage is TRBJ2-7; weak D call: TRBD2 (5 bases). V lost 2 bases to trimming and J lost 8 bases, with 17 bases between them. Germline CDR1 SGHNT, CDR2 YYREEE (reference sequence). The CDR3 has 14 amino acids. CDR3 sequence reads: CASSLPLSGNKQYF. The DNA of the CDR3 is TGTGCCAGCAGCTTACCCTTATCCGGGAACAAGCAGTACTTC.

CDR3 residues: CASSQLASDTQYF. The CDR3 coding sequence is TGCGCCAGCAGCCAGCTAGCGTCAGATACGCAGTATTTT. The V and J genes are TRBV4-3 and TRBJ2-3; D is possibly TRBD2 (6 bases). CDR3 size: 13 residues. Looked up from germline, CDR1 is LGHNA and CDR2 is YSLEER. The V end lost 3 bases, the J end lost 4 bases, and 8 bases lay between the germline ends.

This sequence joins TRBV20-1 and TRBJ1-2; D unresolved. The CDR3 spans 8 residues. From germline, CDR1 is DFQATT and CDR2 SNEGSKA (reference sequence). V lost 7 bases and J 6 bases, leaving 3 bases between the germline ends. CDR3 loop: CSDNGYTF. CDR3 in DNA: TGCAGTGATAATGGCTACACCTTC.

The rearrangement uses TRBV5-1 and TRBJ1-3; TRBD1 agrees at 9 bases. Germline V gene sequence: CDR1 SGHRS, CDR2 YFSETQ. V lost 3 bases to trimming and J lost 8 bases; unmatched junction nucleotides: 9. This CDR3 spans 15 amino acids. The CDR3 DNA reads as TGCGCCAGCAGCTCCGCCGGGACAGGGCGGGACACCATATATTTT. It yields the protein CASSSAGTGRDTIYF.

The rearrangement links TRBV4-1 to TRBJ1-4; 8 bases are shared with TRBD1. After removal of 5 bases from V and 8 bases from J, the junction contained 13 bases not matched to a gene. There are 16 residues in the CDR3. CDR1 and CDR2 from the germline V gene are MGHRA and YSYEKL. Written as DNA, the CDR3 is TGCGCCAGCAGCTCTTCCTCAGGGGGCGTCAAAGAAAAACTGTTTTTT. Its translation is CASSSSSGGVKEKLFF.

V gene TRBV2 combines with J gene TRBJ1-1; 9 bases line up with TRBD1. The CDR3 extends over 15 amino acids. The trim removed 2 bases at V and 5 bases at J, leaving 6 bases unmatched. The germline CDR1 and CDR2 sequences are SNHLY and FYNNEI. The CDR3: CASSEFRDRGTEAFF. CDR3 sequence (DNA): TGTGCCAGCAGTGAATTCCGCGACAGGGGGACTGAAGCTTTCTTT.

The rearrangement links TRBV4-3 to TRBJ2-3; the match to TRBD1 covers 12 bases. The trim removed 2 bases at V and 5 bases at J, leaving 8 bases unmatched. The CDR3 has 17 amino acids. CDR1 is LGHNA and CDR2 is YSLEER in the germline V gene. CDR3 nucleotide sequence: TGCGCCAGCAGCCAACTCCGGGACAGGGGGCAGGGAGATACGCAGTATTTT. As protein: CASSQLRDRGQGDTQYF.

The V gene is TRBV6-5, the J gene TRBJ1-3; TRBD1 might be the D (5 bases). Trimming left V 6 bases short and J 2 bases short, with 11 bases between. CDR3 length: 14 amino acids. Germline lookup yields CDR1 MNHEY and CDR2 SVGAGI. The CDR3 nucleotides read TGTGCCAGCAGGTCAGGGTTTGCTGGAAACACCATATATTTT. It specifies CASRSGFAGNTIYF.

The J gene is TRBJ2-5, the V gene TRBV18; D call uncertain. The V gene's germline CDR1 is KGHSH and CDR2 LQKENI. Between the trimmed V and J ends, which lost 3 bases and 3 bases, there was a span of 5 bases. The CDR3 is 12 residues long. CDR3 coding DNA: TGTGCCAGCTCACCCTACGAAGAGACCCAGTACTTC. Its translation is CASSPYEETQYF.

The chain has TRBV4-1 and TRBJ1-2; D is ambiguous. V lost 3 bases and J lost 4, with 12 bases in between. Germline-derived CDR1 and CDR2 are MGHRA and YSYEKL. The CDR3 is made up of 14 amino acids. The CDR3 region has the DNA TGCGCCAGCAGCCAGGGTAGCAGCTCCTATGGCTACACCTTC. It yields the protein CASSQGSSSYGYTF.

This clone was seen only once. The chain carries TRBV4-2 and TRBJ2-3; D perhaps matches TRBD2 (6 bases). Trimming removed 2 bases at V and 6 bases at J, with 15 bases between. This CDR3 has 15 amino acids. Per the germline V gene, CDR1 is LGHNA and CDR2 is YNFKEQ. CDR3 sequence: CASSQRSSSEDTQYF. In DNA form, the CDR3 reads TGTGCCAGCAGCCAACGGTCCTCTAGCGAGGATACGCAGTATTTT.

The CDR3 is CASSLAQGNNQPQHF. CDR3 nucleotides: TGTGCCAGCAGCTTAGCACAGGGGAACAATCAGCCCCAGCATTTT. The V call is TRBV7-2, the J call TRBJ1-5, with 7 bases lining up with TRBD1. Germline V gives CDR1 SGHTA, CDR2 FQGNSA. V was clipped by 0 bases and J by 3 bases; unmatched bases: 2. The CDR3 contains 15 residues.

The genes are TRBV7-2 and TRBJ2-5; tentative D call: TRBD2 (5 bases). The V gene lost 0 bases and the J gene lost 5 bases, with 10 bases spanning the gap. CDR3 length: 14 residues. Germline assignment: CDR1 SGHTA and CDR2 FQGNSA. This chain's CDR3 is CASSLAVASETQYF. DNA of the CDR3: TGTGCCAGCAGCTTAGCGGTAGCGAGCGAGACCCAGTACTTC.

This rearrangement joins TRBV5-4 to TRBJ1-3; 8 nucleotides match TRBD1. The germline V gene encodes CDR1 SGHNT and CDR2 YYREEE (reference sequence). The CDR3 is 16 residues long. Germline trimming cut 0 bases from V and 4 bases from J; bases unmatched to any gene: 6. The CDR3 loop reads CASSLDPGGSGNTIYF. The CDR3 DNA follows: TGTGCCAGCAGCTTGGACCCAGGGGGCTCAGGAAACACCATATATTTT.

This clone was counted between two and nine times. The chain combines TRBV7-9 with TRBJ1-6; perhaps TRBD1 as D (6 bases). Germline values: CDR1 SEHNR, CDR2 FQNEAQ (reference sequence). The CDR3 spans 15 residues. V was shortened by 5 bases and J by 7 bases, with 15 bases between the two germline ends. The CDR3 sequence is CASSQTGTTNSPLHF. DNA for the CDR3: TGTGCCAGCAGCCAGACCGGGACAACCAATTCACCCCTCCACTTT.

This clone was detected only a few times. The chain employs TRBV28 and TRBJ2-2, with 10 positions matching TRBD1. Unmatched junction bases numbered 5, after V lost 4 bases and J lost 3 bases. This CDR3 is 16 amino acids long. The germline gives CDR1 MDHEN, CDR2 SYDVKM. Written as DNA, the CDR3 is TGTGCCAGCAGTTCGACCGGGACAGGGGACACCGGGGAGCTGTTTTTT. Translating gives CASSSTGTGDTGELFF.

The chain recombines TRBV27 with TRBJ2-7; the D gene is possibly TRBD1 (6 bases). Germline CDR1 MNHEY, CDR2 SMNVEV (reference sequence). Trimming left V 5 bases short and J 3 bases short, with 11 bases between. This CDR3 comprises 13 residues. The CDR3 nucleotides read TGTGCCAGCAGTGGACAGCGCGGCTACGAGCAGTACTTC. As protein: CASSGQRGYEQYF.

There are a few counts of this clone. The rearrangement links TRBV7-2 to TRBJ2-3, with TRBD2 identical over 7 bases. The CDR3 runs to 18 residues. The J segment lost 3 bases and the V segment lost 7 bases, leaving 19 bases of the junction unmatched. Germline assignment: CDR1 SGHTA and CDR2 FQGNSA. In nucleotides, the CDR3 is TGTGCCAGCATCCCTCCTGGGCATGCGGGAGTATGGACAGATACGCAGTATTTT. Its translation is CASIPPGHAGVWTDTQYF.

This rearrangement joins TRBV10-2 to TRBJ2-3, with D possibly TRBD1 on 6 matching bases. Germline CDR1 and CDR2: WSHSY and SAAADI. This CDR3 has 15 amino acids. V dropped 7 bases and J dropped 2 bases, with 16 bases sitting between them. The CDR3 loop reads CASKEGQPITDTQYF. The CDR3 region has the DNA TGCGCCAGCAAGGAAGGACAGCCCATCACAGATACGCAGTATTTT.

The J gene is TRBJ2-3, the V gene TRBV5-4; 12 nucleotides line up with TRBD2. V lost 5 bases, J lost 5 bases, and 6 bases stayed unmatched. Germline V gene sequence: CDR1 SGHNT, CDR2 YYREEE (reference sequence). This CDR3 comprises 15 residues. CDR3 sequence (DNA): TGTGCCAGCAGTCCGACTAGCGGGAGCGTAGATACGCAGTATTTT. Residues: CASSPTSGSVDTQYF. The entire variable domain, with the rest obtained from reference TRBV5-4 and TRBJ2-3, is as follows: ETGVTQSPTHLIKTRGQQVTLRCSSQSGHNTVSWYQQALGQGPQFIFQYYREEENGRGNFPPRFSGLQFPNYSSELNVNALELDDSALYLCASSPTSGSVDTQYFGPGTRLTVL.

The chain links TRBV7-3 to TRBJ2-1; 8 bases line up with TRBD2. V lost 5 bases to trimming and J lost 7 bases; unmatched junction nucleotides: 13. This CDR3 is built from 16 residues. CDR1 is SGHTA and CDR2 is FQGTGA in the germline V gene. The CDR3 DNA reads TGTGCCAGCAGCCAGCCGGTCGGGGGGGCAAGGAATGAGCAGTTCTTC. Translated: CASSQPVGGARNEQFF.

The V gene is TRBV5-1, the J gene TRBJ2-5; the D gene is possibly TRBD2 (6 bases). The germline V gene has CDR1 SGHRS and CDR2 YFSETQ. Trimming took off 2 bases at V and 2 bases at J, with 10 bases between the two ends. The CDR3 spans 14 residues. CDR3 in amino acids: CASSFTSGQETQYF. CDR3 nucleotide sequence: TGCGCCAGCAGCTTTACGAGCGGGCAAGAGACCCAGTACTTC.

The chain combines TRBV5-1 with TRBJ2-3, with D tentatively TRBD2 (6 bases). The germline V gene encodes CDR1 SGHRS and CDR2 YFSETQ. CDR3 length: 17 amino acids. Trimming removed 0 bases at V and 4 bases at J, with 18 bases between. This CDR3 is CASSLGRPTGEPDTQYF. In DNA, the CDR3 is TGCGCCAGCAGCTTGGGGCGCCCGACGGGGGAACCAGATACGCAGTATTTT.

This chain connects TRBV7-2 to TRBJ2-3, with D uncertain. Looked up from germline, CDR1 is SGHTA and CDR2 is FQGNSA. The CDR3 has 13 residues. V was shortened by 0 bases and J by 4 bases, with 5 bases between the two germline ends. This CDR3 is CASSLAFADTQYF. The CDR3 coding sequence is TGTGCCAGCAGCTTAGCGTTCGCAGATACGCAGTATTTT. Drawing the rest from reference TRBV7-2 and TRBJ2-3, the complete variable domain is GAGVSQSPSNKVTEKGKDVELRCDPISGHTALYWYRQSLGQGLEFLIYFQGNSAPDKSGLPSDRFSAERTGGSVSTLTIQRTQQEDSAVYLCASSLAFADTQYFGPGTRLTVL.